This TCR beta chain is from a study of cytomegalovirus exposure and HLA in healthy donors. Study-level findings and limits: TRBV6-2, TRBV6-3 and some other V segments were excluded as indistinguishable. An ancestry cluster, one associated with Asian ancestry, reportedly showed fewer N-insertions than the 666-donor mean in a later analysis. Roughly uniform depth of sequencing across donors was assumed in presence/absence analyses.

This clone was counted only a few times. Its target is not known. Trimming cost V 3 bases and J 4 bases; bases outside gene matches: 10. Per the germline V gene, CDR1 is LGHNA and CDR2 is YSLEER. This CDR3 has 16 residues. Primers: 60 Vbeta forward and 13 Jbeta reverse. Libraries were prepared by immunoSEQ multiplex PCR; TCRdb keeps only in-frame clonotypes and omits some of them. This table has under 200,000 clones, 80% to 90% appearing once. The source is a man aged 50-60 years in good health and CMV-seropositive. The sequenced sample consisted of PBMCs. The chain joins TRBV4-3 to TRBJ2-7, with 9 bases matching TRBD2. DNA for the CDR3: TGCGCCAGCAGCCATGATGGCCCTAGCGGGATTTACGAGCAGTACTTC. This translates into CASSHDGPSGIYEQYF.